What follows describes a single T cell receptor (beta chain). RNA was extracted from whole blood without cell sorting, alongside germline DNA. The data derive from a study of tumor-infiltrating lymphocytes in primary liver carcinoma. Across the study: Each sample had roughly 3.5 to 8 million productive TCRbeta reads regardless of tissue type.

The researchers produced TCR beta cDNA from approximately 460 ng total RNA with a constant-region primer. Investigators got TCR beta libraries out of three nested multiplex PCR rounds, done with slightly modified ARM-PCR. Researchers ran the first two PCR rounds for roughly 10 cycles each with TRBV1-TRBV30 forward primers and a C-beta reverse primer. TCRdb passed the multiplex PCR reads through MiXCR, listing each CDR3 protein once. The top ten hold about 6% of the sample, which has about 350,000 distinct CDR3 sequences, around three fifths seen once. Germline values: CDR1 SGHAT, CDR2 FQNNGV. The trim removed 3 bases at V and 0 bases at J, leaving 6 bases unmatched. The CDR3 has 16 residues.

Sequencing was carried out using peripheral blood. The sequence came from a man aged 40-49 years with primary liver carcinoma and hepatitis B virus infection. This sequence joins TRBV11-2 and TRBJ2-7, with 9 bases aligning to TRBD2. In nucleotides, the CDR3 is TGTGCCAGCAGCTTTGGACTAGCGCGAGGCTCCTACGAGCAGTACTTC. Translation: CASSFGLARGSYEQYF. The variable domain in full, with the rest retrieved from reference TRBV11-2 and TRBJ2-7, is EAGVAQSPRYKIIEKRQSVAFWCNPISGHATLYWYQQILGQGPKLLIQFQNNGVVDDSQLPKDRFSAERLKGVDSTLKIQPAKLEDSAVYLCASSFGLARGSYEQYFGPGTRLTVT.